Listed below are T cell receptor beta chains from one sample, sequenced in a study of Ad26.COV2.S vaccination and SARS-CoV-2 variants. The assay was immunoSEQ multiplex PCR, and TCRdb's table has in-frame clones only and misses some. The sample includes some 330,000 clones, about 90% of them seen just once. Sequences were derived from peripheral blood, sampled in a trial of Ad26.COV2.S vaccine versus placebo. Receptors were obtained from a person aged 18-65 years who received the Ad26.COV2.S COVID-19 vaccine or a placebo. Each CDR3 is given with its conserved first and last residue. The D gene is left open where the match is weak. A clone size is listed for some rows: how often the clone was seen (once, few, many), or a class if it is expanded.

V gene,D gene,clone size,J gene,CDR3 protein,CDR3 DNA
TRBV3-1/TRBV3-2,TRBD1,NA,TRBJ1-2,CASSQRTGYGYTF,TGTGCCAGCAGCCAAAGGACAGGCTATGGCTACACCTTC
TRBV7-9,TRBD1,NA,TRBJ1-6,CASSLTGGSPLHF,TGTGCCAGCAGCCTGACAGGGGGTTCACCCCTCCACTTT
TRBV6-5,TRBD1,NA,TRBJ1-1,CASSIRTGNTEAFF,TGTGCCAGCAGTATCCGGACAGGGAACACTGAAGCTTTCTTT
TRBV21-1,NA,NA,TRBJ1-2,CASSNRRSSVEYGYTF,TGTGCCAGCAGCAACCGGCGCTCATCGGTTGAATATGGCTACACCTTC
TRBV4-3,NA,NA,TRBJ2-3,CASSPRGAGEGDTQYF,TGCGCCAGCAGCCCCCGGGGGGCGGGAGAGGGAGATACGCAGTATTTT
TRBV4-3,NA,NA,TRBJ1-1,CASSQEFYTEAFF,TGCGCCAGCAGCCAAGAGTTTTACACTGAAGCTTTCTTT
TRBV6-6,TRBD1,NA,TRBJ1-5,CASSYGTGGSNQPQHF,TGTGCCAGCAGTTACGGGACAGGGGGTAGCAATCAGCCCCAGCATTTT
TRBV12-3/TRBV12-4,NA,NA,TRBJ1-1,CASSLEVPEAFF,TGTGCCAGCAGTTTAGAGGTACCTGAAGCTTTCTTT
TRBV6-2/TRBV6-3,TRBD1,few,TRBJ1-1,CASSGQGGLFTEAFF,TGTGCCAGCAGTGGACAGGGTGGATTGTTCACTGAAGCTTTCTTT
TRBV6-5,NA,NA,TRBJ1-2,CASSYSGEANYGYTF,TGTGCCAGCAGTTACTCAGGGGAAGCTAACTATGGCTACACCTTC
TRBV27,TRBD1,once,TRBJ1-1,CASRWTGENTEAFF,TGTGCCAGCAGATGGACAGGGGAGAACACTGAAGCTTTCTTT
TRBV3-1/TRBV3-2,NA,NA,TRBJ2-7,CASSQGMGEGQVSYEQYF,TGTGCCAGCAGCCAAGGGATGGGGGAAGGGCAGGTTTCCTACGAGCAGTACTTC
TRBV27,TRBD1,once,TRBJ1-4,CASSLLAGQGSREKLFF,TGTGCCAGCAGTTTACTAGCGGGACAGGGTTCTAGAGAAAAACTGTTTTTT
TRBV30,NA,NA,TRBJ2-3,CAWSVKNTQYF,TGTGCCTGGAGTGTAAAGAATACGCAGTATTTT
TRBV29-1,TRBD1,NA,TRBJ2-1,CSVEGVPGGGKAYNEQFF,TGCAGCGTTGAAGGGGTCCCAGGGGGCGGGAAAGCCTACAATGAGCAGTTCTTC
TRBV3-1/TRBV3-2,NA,NA,TRBJ2-1,CASSPRRAYNEQFF,TGTGCCAGCAGCCCTCGGAGGGCCTACAATGAGCAGTTCTTC
TRBV15,NA,NA,TRBJ2-1,CATSRGNSEADEQFF,TGTGCCACCAGCAGAGGCAATTCCGAAGCCGATGAGCAGTTCTTC
TRBV29-1,NA,NA,TRBJ1-2,CSVEDPGANYGYTF,TGCAGCGTTGAAGACCCGGGGGCGAACTATGGCTACACCTTC
TRBV4-3,NA,NA,TRBJ2-3,CASSPQSTDTQYF,TGCGCCAGCAGCCCCCAGAGCACAGATACGCAGTATTTT
TRBV11-3,NA,NA,TRBJ2-1,CASSFRGGLLNEQFF,TGTGCCAGCAGCTTCCGAGGAGGATTACTCAATGAGCAGTTCTTC
TRBV4-1,NA,NA,TRBJ1-2,CASSQDAGFVYGYTF,TGCGCCAGCAGCCAAGATGCAGGGTTTGTCTATGGCTACACCTTC
TRBV6-6,NA,NA,TRBJ1-3,CASSSSSLASGNTIYF,TGTGCCAGCAGTTCAAGTAGCCTAGCCTCTGGAAACACCATATATTTT
TRBV4-2,TRBD2,NA,TRBJ2-2,CASNQAGLAPTGELFF,TGTGCCAGCAACCAAGCGGGACTAGCGCCCACCGGGGAGCTGTTTTTT
TRBV2,TRBD1,NA,TRBJ1-1,CASSETGVAAAFF,TGTGCCAGCAGTGAAACAGGGGTAGCGGCGGCTTTCTTT
TRBV7-2,NA,few,TRBJ1-2,CASSLAIGGRANYGYTF,TGTGCCAGCAGCTTAGCCATAGGTGGCAGAGCTAACTATGGCTACACCTTC
TRBV19,TRBD1,few,TRBJ1-5,CASSTPGQGGNQPQHF,TGTGCCAGTAGTACCCCCGGACAGGGGGGTAATCAGCCCCAGCATTTT
TRBV7-2,NA,NA,TRBJ1-3,CASSLEAGSGANTIYF,TGTGCCAGCAGCTTAGAGGCAGGCTCCGGTGCAAACACCATATATTTT
TRBV7-9,NA,NA,TRBJ1-5,CASSALNQPQHF,TGTGCCAGCAGCGCCCTAAATCAGCCCCAGCATTTT
TRBV4-3,TRBD1,NA,TRBJ1-4,CASSQDWPGGWEKLFF,TGCGCCAGCAGCCAAGATTGGCCAGGGGGTTGGGAAAAACTGTTTTTT
TRBV5-1,TRBD2,NA,TRBJ2-1,CASRSGGENEQFF,TGCGCCAGCAGGAGTGGGGGGGAGAATGAGCAGTTCTTC
TRBV18,NA,once,TRBJ2-4,CASSPISAAGAAKNIQYF,TGTGCCAGCTCACCAATTTCAGCCGCTGGAGCAGCCAAAAACATTCAGTACTTC
TRBV28,NA,NA,TRBJ1-2,CASTYSTFQQSYGYTF,TGTGCCAGCACATACTCGACTTTCCAACAAAGCTATGGCTACACCTTC
TRBV6-5,NA,once,TRBJ2-3,CASSRDSTDTQYF,TGTGCCAGCAGCCGGGACAGCACAGATACGCAGTATTTT
TRBV4-1,NA,NA,TRBJ2-5,CASSQGRGGQETQYF,TGCGCCAGCAGCCAAGGCAGGGGAGGTCAAGAGACCCAGTACTTC
TRBV25-1,NA,NA,TRBJ1-1,CASSRVPDTEAFF,TGTGCCAGCAGCAGGGTTCCGGACACTGAAGCTTTCTTT
TRBV21-1,NA,NA,TRBJ1-5,CASSSQTGGGQPQHF,TGTGCCAGCAGCAGCCAGACCGGGGGTGGTCAGCCCCAGCATTTT
TRBV30,NA,NA,TRBJ2-1,CAWSQVGNEQFF,TGTGCCTGGAGCCAGGTAGGGAATGAGCAGTTCTTC
TRBV19,NA,NA,TRBJ2-1,CASSIPRLRNNEQFF,TGTGCCAGTAGTATCCCCAGGTTAAGAAACAATGAGCAGTTCTTC
TRBV11-2,TRBD1,NA,TRBJ2-1,CASSLGAWTGSYNEQFF,TGTGCCAGCAGCCTAGGGGCTTGGACAGGCTCCTACAATGAGCAGTTCTTC
TRBV7-3,NA,NA,TRBJ1-3,CASSLGSSGNTIYF,TGTGCCAGCAGCTTAGGGAGTTCAGGAAACACCATATATTTT
TRBV7-2,NA,once,TRBJ1-1,CASSLALDINTEAFF,TGTGCCAGCAGCTTAGCGCTCGATATAAACACTGAAGCTTTCTTT
TRBV2,NA,NA,TRBJ1-1,CASSERQINTEAFF,TGTGCCAGCAGTGAAAGGCAGATAAACACTGAAGCTTTCTTT
TRBV11-3,TRBD1,NA,TRBJ2-4,CASSLEDFVRGLGDIQYF,TGTGCCAGCAGCTTAGAGGATTTCGTCAGGGGGCTAGGGGACATTCAGTACTTC
TRBV24-1,TRBD2,NA,TRBJ2-1,CATSQGTSDYNEQFF,TGTGCCACCAGTCAGGGGACTAGCGACTACAATGAGCAGTTCTTC
TRBV9,NA,NA,TRBJ1-6,CASGGEAGNSPLHF,TGTGCCAGCGGAGGGGAGGCTGGCAATTCACCCCTCCACTTT
TRBV18,NA,NA,TRBJ2-5,CASSPPQGTLETQYF,TGTGCCAGCTCACCACCACAAGGGACGTTGGAGACCCAGTACTTC
TRBV5-1,NA,NA,TRBJ2-7,CASSLTDGGSYEQYF,TGCGCCAGCAGCTTAACAGACGGCGGATCCTACGAGCAGTACTTC
TRBV27,TRBD1,NA,TRBJ2-7,CASSWDRGYYEQYF,TGTGCCAGCAGTTGGGACAGGGGATACTACGAGCAGTACTTC
TRBV6-2/TRBV6-3,NA,once,TRBJ1-1,CASSARSGGDGSEAFF,TGTGCCAGCAGTGCCCGATCGGGGGGCGACGGCTCTGAAGCTTTCTTT
TRBV3-1/TRBV3-2,NA,NA,TRBJ2-1,CASSHPRPTGIHNEQFF,TGTGCCAGCAGCCACCCACGACCTACAGGGATCCACAATGAGCAGTTCTTC
TRBV9,TRBD1,NA,TRBJ1-4,CASSVTGTGNEKLFF,TGTGCCAGCAGCGTTACCGGGACAGGTAATGAAAAACTGTTTTTT
TRBV2,NA,NA,TRBJ1-1,CASSETHEAFF,TGTGCCAGCAGTGAGACGCATGAAGCTTTCTTT
TRBV7-2,TRBD2,NA,TRBJ2-2,CASSLKRTSGLGELFF,TGTGCCAGCAGCCTCAAGCGGACTAGCGGGCTCGGGGAGCTGTTTTTT
TRBV7-9,NA,NA,TRBJ2-5,CASSPTTVIETQYF,TGTGCCAGCAGCCCAACGACAGTAATAGAGACCCAGTACTTC
TRBV7-6,NA,NA,TRBJ2-5,CASSLVPEQETQYF,TGTGCCAGCAGCTTAGTGCCGGAACAAGAGACCCAGTACTTC